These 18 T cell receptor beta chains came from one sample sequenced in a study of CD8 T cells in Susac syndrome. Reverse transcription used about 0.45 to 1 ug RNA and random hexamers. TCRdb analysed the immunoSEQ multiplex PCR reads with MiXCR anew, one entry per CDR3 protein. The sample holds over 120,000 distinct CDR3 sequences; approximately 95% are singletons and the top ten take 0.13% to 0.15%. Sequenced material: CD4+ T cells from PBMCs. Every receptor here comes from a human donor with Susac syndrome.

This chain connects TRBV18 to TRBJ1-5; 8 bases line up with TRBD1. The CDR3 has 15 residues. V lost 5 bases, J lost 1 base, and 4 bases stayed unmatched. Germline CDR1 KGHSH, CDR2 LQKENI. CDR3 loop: CASSGQGLSNQPQHF. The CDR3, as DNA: TGTGCCAGCTCAGGACAGGGCTTGAGCAATCAGCCCCAGCATTTT. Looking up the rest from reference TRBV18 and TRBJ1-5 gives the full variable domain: NAGVMQNPRHLVRRRGQEARLRCSPMKGHSHVYWYRQLPEEGLKFMVYLQKENIIDESGMPKERFSAEFPKEGPSILRIQQVVRGDSAAYFCASSGQGLSNQPQHFGDGTRLSIL.

The CDR3 region is CAIHEGDTQYF. As DNA, the CDR3 is TGTGCCATCCACGAGGGGGATACGCAGTATTTT. The chain is built from TRBV25-1 and TRBJ2-3; D assignment may be TRBD1 or TRBD2 (5 bases each). CDR3 length: 11 residues. Germline lookup yields CDR1 MGHDK and CDR2 SYGVNS. Trimming shortened V by 10 bases and J by 6 bases, and 11 bases separated the two germline ends.

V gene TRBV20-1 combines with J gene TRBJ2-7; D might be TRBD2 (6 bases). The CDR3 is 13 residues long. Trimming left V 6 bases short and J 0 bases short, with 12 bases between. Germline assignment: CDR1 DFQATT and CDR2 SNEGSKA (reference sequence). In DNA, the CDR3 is TGCAGTGCCGTTAGCGGTTCCTCCTACGAGCAGTACTTC. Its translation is CSAVSGSSYEQYF.

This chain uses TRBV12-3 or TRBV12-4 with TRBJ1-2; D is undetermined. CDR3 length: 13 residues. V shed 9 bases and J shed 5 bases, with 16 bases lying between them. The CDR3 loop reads CASRRTENYGYTF. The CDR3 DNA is TGTGCCAGTCGGAGGACGGAAAATTATGGCTACACCTTC.

The CDR3 coding sequence is TGTGCCACCAGTGATTTTAGGCAGGGAGGTCGGAATGAGCAGTTCTTC. It codes for CATSDFRQGGRNEQFF. The rearrangement joins TRBV24-1 to TRBJ2-1, with a possible D match to TRBD2 (6 bases). The CDR3 is 16 amino acids. Trimming cost V 1 base and J 7 bases, with 16 bases left between them. The germline gives CDR1 KGHDR, CDR2 SFDVKD.

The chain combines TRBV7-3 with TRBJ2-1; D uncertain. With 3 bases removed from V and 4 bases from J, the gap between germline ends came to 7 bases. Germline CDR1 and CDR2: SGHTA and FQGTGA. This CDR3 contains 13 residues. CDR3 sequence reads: CASSLAAYNEQFF. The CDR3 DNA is TGTGCCAGCAGCTTGGCAGCGTACAATGAGCAGTTCTTC.

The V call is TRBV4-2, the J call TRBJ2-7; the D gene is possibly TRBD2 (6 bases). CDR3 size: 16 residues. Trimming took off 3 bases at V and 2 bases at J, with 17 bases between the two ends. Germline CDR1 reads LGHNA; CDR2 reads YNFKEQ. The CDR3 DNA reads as TGTGCCAGCAGCCATTTACGGGACTCACATACCTACGAGCAGTACTTC. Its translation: CASSHLRDSHTYEQYF.

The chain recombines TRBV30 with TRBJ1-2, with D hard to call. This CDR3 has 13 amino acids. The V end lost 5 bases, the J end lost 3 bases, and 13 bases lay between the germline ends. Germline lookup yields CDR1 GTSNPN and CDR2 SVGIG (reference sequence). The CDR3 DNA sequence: TGTGCCTGGGTACTAAAAGGAGACTATGGCTACACCTTC. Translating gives CAWVLKGDYGYTF.

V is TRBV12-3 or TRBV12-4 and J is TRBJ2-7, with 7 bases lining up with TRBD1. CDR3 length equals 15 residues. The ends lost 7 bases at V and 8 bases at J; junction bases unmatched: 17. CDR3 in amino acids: CASTTRGQGVGKQYF. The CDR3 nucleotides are TGTGCCAGCACCACGAGGGGTCAGGGGGTAGGGAAGCAGTACTTC.

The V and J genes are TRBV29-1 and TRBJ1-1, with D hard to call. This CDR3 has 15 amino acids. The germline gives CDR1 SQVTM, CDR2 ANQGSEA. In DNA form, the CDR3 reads TGCTCCATTCGAGCTCGATCGGGCTTGAACACTGAAGCTTTCTTT. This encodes CSIRARSGLNTEAFF.

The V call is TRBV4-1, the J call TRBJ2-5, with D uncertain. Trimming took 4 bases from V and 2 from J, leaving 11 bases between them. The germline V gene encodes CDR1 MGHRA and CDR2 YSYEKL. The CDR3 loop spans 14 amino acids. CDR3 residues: CASSPSPRQETQYF. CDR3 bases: TGCGCCAGCAGCCCCTCACCGAGACAAGAGACCCAGTACTTC.

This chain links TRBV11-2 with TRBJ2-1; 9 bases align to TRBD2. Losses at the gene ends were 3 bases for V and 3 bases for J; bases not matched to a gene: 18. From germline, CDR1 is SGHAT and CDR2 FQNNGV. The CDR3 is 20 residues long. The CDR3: CASSFSVGIAGANGYNEQFF. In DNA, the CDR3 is TGTGCCAGCAGCTTCTCCGTGGGTATAGCGGGGGCGAACGGCTACAATGAGCAGTTCTTC.

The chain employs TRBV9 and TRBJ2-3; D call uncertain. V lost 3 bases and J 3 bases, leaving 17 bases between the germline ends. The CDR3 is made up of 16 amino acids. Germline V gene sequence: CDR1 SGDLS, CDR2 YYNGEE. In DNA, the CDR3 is TGTGCCAGCAGCGCCCTCGCGCCTTCTGGAACAGATACGCAGTATTTT. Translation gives CASSALAPSGTDTQYF.

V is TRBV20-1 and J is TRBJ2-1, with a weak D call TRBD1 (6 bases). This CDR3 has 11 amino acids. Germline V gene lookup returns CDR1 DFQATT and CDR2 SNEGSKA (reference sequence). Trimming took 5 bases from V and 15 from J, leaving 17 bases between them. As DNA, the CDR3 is TGCAGTGCTGGCCGGTGGGACACGCTGTTCTTC. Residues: CSAGRWDTLFF.

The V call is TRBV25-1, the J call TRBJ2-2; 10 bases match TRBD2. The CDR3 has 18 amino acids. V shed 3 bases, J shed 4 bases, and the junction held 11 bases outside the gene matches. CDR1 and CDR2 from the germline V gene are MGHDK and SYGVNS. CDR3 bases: TGTGCCAGCAGTGATCGAATAGCGGGGGGAGAGAGCACCGGGGAGCTGTTTTTT. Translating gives CASSDRIAGGESTGELFF.

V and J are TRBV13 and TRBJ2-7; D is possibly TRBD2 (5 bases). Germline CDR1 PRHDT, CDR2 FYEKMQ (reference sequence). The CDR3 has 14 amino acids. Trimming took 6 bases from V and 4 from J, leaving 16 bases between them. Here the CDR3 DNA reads TGTGCCAGCAGGGACTGGCGGGTTGGGTACGAGCAGTACTTC. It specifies CASRDWRVGYEQYF.

CDR3 protein: CASSLGLGLAVSQYF. The CDR3 bases are TGTGCCAGCAGCTTAGGGCTTGGCCTAGCGGTTTCCCAGTACTTC. The chain employs TRBV11-2 and TRBJ2-5; TRBD2 agrees at 7 bases. Trimming cost V 1 base and J 9 bases; bases outside gene matches: 11. Germline lookup yields CDR1 SGHAT and CDR2 FQNNGV. CDR3 length: 15 amino acids.

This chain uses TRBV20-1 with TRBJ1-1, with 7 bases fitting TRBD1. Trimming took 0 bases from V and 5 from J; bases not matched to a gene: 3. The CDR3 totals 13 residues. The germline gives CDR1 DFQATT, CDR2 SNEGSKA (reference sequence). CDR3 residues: CSARDLTGTEAFF. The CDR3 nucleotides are TGCAGTGCTAGAGACCTGACAGGGACTGAAGCTTTCTTT.